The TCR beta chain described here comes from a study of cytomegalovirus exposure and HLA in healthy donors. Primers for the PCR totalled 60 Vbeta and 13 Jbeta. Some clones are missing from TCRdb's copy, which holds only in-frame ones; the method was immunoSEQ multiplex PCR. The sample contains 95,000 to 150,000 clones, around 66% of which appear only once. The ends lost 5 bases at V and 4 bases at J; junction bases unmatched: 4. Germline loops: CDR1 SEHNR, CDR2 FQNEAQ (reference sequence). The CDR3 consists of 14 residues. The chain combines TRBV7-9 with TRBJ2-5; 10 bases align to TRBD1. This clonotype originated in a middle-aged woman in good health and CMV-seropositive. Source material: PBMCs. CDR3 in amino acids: CASSLTGGRETQYF. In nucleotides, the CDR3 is TGTGCCAGCAGCCTGACAGGGGGCAGAGAGACCCAGTACTTC.